The clone carrying this T cell receptor beta chain has just a few counts. Antigen: not known. V was cut by 3 bases and J by 4 bases, with 13 bases left in between. This CDR3 is 14 amino acids long. The germline V gene encodes CDR1 SQVTM and CDR2 ANQGSEA. The entry originates in a study of T cells in Graves' hyperthyroidism and ophthalmopathy. Study outcomes and limitations: Ophthalmopathy, which appeared later, was predicted by the model a median roughly 6.4 months before onset. Stable hyperthyroidism was separated from ophthalmopathy by a model based on 13 V-J features. Most thyroid clonotypes expanded above 0.001 appeared in blood too.

Amplification of TCR beta CDR3 regions used RNA as the template. The HTBI primer set was used in a first-round RT-PCR of the TCR CDR3. TCRdb re-called the multiplex PCR reads with MiXCR, one entry per CDR3 protein. The sample has 300,000 to 450,000 distinct CDR3 sequences; about 15% are singletons. V gene TRBV29-1 combines with J gene TRBJ2-4; TRBD2 is a possible D gene (5 bases). This sequence was found in an older woman with Graves' hyperthyroidism. The sequenced sample was blood. The CDR3 protein is CSVEVLRGKNIQYF. The CDR3 bases are TGCAGCGTTGAGGTCCTCCGGGGAAAAAACATTCAGTACTTC.